These 6 T cell receptor beta chains share one sample of origin, sequenced in a study of blood T cells in healthy people across ages. A J-beta primer mix and a sample-barcoded 5' primer were used in a second PCR of about 6 to 12 cycles. TCRdb reprocessed the 5' RACE reads via MiXCR and lists one record per CDR3 protein. The sample lists around 520,000 distinct CDR3 sequences; about 27% were seen once. Separately, the same data were catalogued under a study of T cells of mothers and their children.

The sequenced sample was blood. These receptors were collected from a boy aged 2-15 years in good health.

The chain joins TRBV6-5 to TRBJ2-5; possibly TRBD1 for D (6 bases). Trimming took off 6 bases at V and 0 bases at J, with 14 bases between the two ends. This CDR3 is built from 15 residues. Germline V gene sequence: CDR1 MNHEY, CDR2 SVGAGI. The CDR3 bases are TGTGCCAGCAGCCGCCGGACAGACTACCAAGAGACCCAGTACTTC. Its protein product is CASSRRTDYQETQYF.

The chain uses TRBV6-5 and TRBJ1-1; the D gene is possibly TRBD1 (6 bases). The CDR3 has 15 residues. The V end lost 6 bases, the J end lost 4 bases, and 18 bases lay between the germline ends. The germline CDR1 and CDR2 sequences are MNHEY and SVGAGI. The CDR3 DNA reads TGTGCCAGCAGCCGTACAGGGAGACGGGGCACTGAAGCTTTCTTT. Protein product: CASSRTGRRGTEAFF.

This clonotype has only a few counts. The rearrangement uses TRBV12-3 or TRBV12-4 and TRBJ1-5; 8 bases agree with TRBD1. The CDR3 runs to 14 residues. Trimming removed 6 bases from V and 2 bases from J; junction bases left unmatched: 3. Here the CDR3 reads CASRVTGGNQPQHF. CDR3 nucleotides: TGTGCCAGCAGGGTGACAGGGGGCAATCAGCCCCAGCATTTT.

The chain couples TRBV7-9 to TRBJ2-1; 7 bases are shared with TRBD2. With 4 bases clipped from V and 5 bases from J, the junction kept 5 bases outside the gene matches. This CDR3 region has 14 residues. Germline lookup yields CDR1 SEHNR and CDR2 FQNEAQ (reference sequence). The CDR3 DNA is TGTGCCAGCAGCTATGGCGGGAGAGACAATGAGCAGTTCTTC. The encoded protein is CASSYGGRDNEQFF. Drawing the rest from reference TRBV7-9 and TRBJ2-1, the complete variable domain is DTGVSQNPRHKITKRGQNVTFRCDPISEHNRLYWYRQTLGQGPEFLTYFQNEAQLEKSRLLSDRFSAERPKGSFSTLEIQRTEQGDSAMYLCASSYGGRDNEQFFGPGTRLTVL.

The chain employs TRBV9 and TRBJ1-1; D possibly corresponds to TRBD1 (5 bases). The CDR3 has 15 residues. V was pared by 0 bases and J by 6 bases, with 15 bases between. CDR1 is SGDLS and CDR2 is YYNGEE in the germline V gene. The chain's CDR3 is CASSVDGGLRAEAFF. The CDR3 DNA reads TGTGCCAGCAGCGTAGACGGGGGACTTCGGGCTGAAGCTTTCTTT.

This clonotype showed up just a few times. V usage is TRBV6-1 and J usage is TRBJ2-1; 7 bases map to TRBD2. Germline values: CDR1 MNHNS, CDR2 SASEGT. This CDR3 spans 16 amino acids. V was pared by 6 bases and J by 4 bases, with 12 bases of the junction left unmatched. CDR3 bases: TGTGCCAGCAGAATTCTTGGGGGGGGTACTTACAATGAGCAGTTCTTC. This encodes CASRILGGGTYNEQFF.